These 26 T cell receptor beta chains were sequenced from one sample in a study of T-cell reconstitution after alpha-beta-depleted transplantation in children. A TCRbeta library incorporating unique molecular identifiers was prepared. MiXCR was run by TCRdb on the PCR reads, yielding one entry per CDR3 protein. The sample shows under 75,000 distinct CDR3 sequences, approximately 11% of them seen only once. The source was PBMCs, collected before TCRalphabeta/CD19-depleted stem cell transplant. Receptor source: a boy aged 5-17 years with acute myeloid leukemia, due to receive a stem cell transplant.

At least ten counts were recorded for this clonotype. This sequence joins TRBV5-5 and TRBJ1-2, with D hard to call. V lost 3 bases and J 6 bases, leaving 9 bases between the germline ends. Per germline, CDR1 SGHKS and CDR2 YYEKEE (reference sequence). The CDR3 runs to 12 residues. The CDR3 loop reads CASSWEKHGYTF. The CDR3 DNA reads as TGTGCCAGCAGCTGGGAGAAGCATGGCTACACCTTC. The full variable domain, rest sourced from reference TRBV5-5 and TRBJ1-2, is DAGVTQSPTHLIKTRGQQVTLRCSPISGHKSVSWYQQVLGQGPQFIFQYYEKEERGRGNFPDRFSARQFPNYSSELNVNALLLGDSALYLCASSWEKHGYTFGSGTRLTVV.

V usage is TRBV6-4 and J usage is TRBJ2-1; D ambiguous. Trimming took 6 bases from V and 3 from J, leaving 9 bases between them. From germline, CDR1 is MRHNA and CDR2 SNTAGT. The CDR3 totals 13 residues. This CDR3 reads CASSPLFYNEQFF. The DNA for the CDR3 is TGTGCCAGCAGCCCTCTGTTCTACAATGAGCAGTTCTTC.

This clonotype has at least ten counts. The chain has TRBV20-1 and TRBJ2-4; a weak D match, TRBD1 (6 bases). CDR1 and CDR2 from the germline V gene are DFQATT and SNEGSKA (reference sequence). The CDR3 loop spans 13 amino acids. Trimming stripped 7 bases from V and 2 bases from J, with 12 bases between. The CDR3 here is CSGVGAPKNIQYF. For the CDR3, the DNA is TGCAGTGGGGTGGGGGCTCCCAAAAACATTCAGTACTTC.

This clonotype was observed at least ten times. The rearrangement uses TRBV20-1 and TRBJ2-3, with 9 bases that match TRBD2. Germline values: CDR1 DFQATT, CDR2 SNEGSKA (reference sequence). The ends lost 6 bases at V and 5 bases at J; junction bases unmatched: 9. The CDR3 has 14 amino acids. This CDR3 reads CSAETGTSRDTQYF. In DNA form, the CDR3 reads TGCAGTGCAGAGACAGGGACTAGCCGAGATACGCAGTATTTT.

This clonotype was counted at least ten times. The chain is built from TRBV5-1 and TRBJ2-3; 9 nucleotides align to TRBD2. The ends lost 0 bases at V and 2 bases at J; junction bases unmatched: 10. Per germline, CDR1 SGHRS and CDR2 YFSETQ. The CDR3 is 18 amino acids. CDR3 nucleotides: TGCGCCAGCAGCTTGGAGGGTGCCGGACTAGCGACCACAGATACGCAGTATTTT. It codes for CASSLEGAGLATTDTQYF.

This clonotype has a count of ten or more. The rearrangement links TRBV7-9 to TRBJ1-1; 7 bases agree with TRBD1. V gave up 5 bases and J gave up 9 bases; unmatched junction bases: 12. Germline CDR1 and CDR2: SEHNR and FQNEAQ (reference sequence). CDR3 length: 14 residues. This chain's CDR3 is CASSADSGTDKAFF. The CDR3 coding sequence is TGTGCCAGCAGCGCCGACTCCGGGACAGACAAAGCTTTCTTT.

This clonotype was recorded once. Mismatch with germline at one junction end may stem from a read error. The chain uses TRBV4-1 and TRBJ1-5; D remains unclear. This CDR3 contains 13 residues. Germline V gene sequence: CDR1 MGHRA, CDR2 YSYEKL. The chain's CDR3 is CASNQGYGQPQHF. The CDR3 nucleotides read TGCGCCAGCAACCAAGGGTATGGTCAGCCCCAGCATTTT.

This clonotype was observed a few times. V and J are TRBV20-1 and TRBJ2-7; 12 bases are shared with TRBD2. This CDR3 is 16 amino acids long. The junction had 9 bases not matched to a gene; V was cut back by 2 bases and J by 4 bases. The V gene's germline CDR1 is DFQATT and CDR2 SNEGSKA (reference sequence). As DNA, the CDR3 is TGCAGTGCTAGAAAACCTGGGACTAGCGGGCAGTACGAGCAGTACGTC. It encodes CSARKPGTSGQYEQYV.

This clonotype was counted many times. J is TRBJ2-4 and V is TRBV5-1; 8 bases line up with TRBD2. This CDR3 has 15 residues. CDR1 SGHRS and CDR2 YFSETQ come from the germline V gene. V gave up 4 bases and J gave up 1 base; unmatched junction bases: 4. This CDR3 reads CASSPGLVAKNIQYF. The CDR3 DNA follows: TGCGCCAGCAGCCCGGGACTAGTGGCCAAAAACATTCAGTACTTC.

The chain recombines TRBV28 with TRBJ1-2; the D is unclear. Trimming removed 6 bases from V and 8 bases from J, with 10 bases in between. Germline loops: CDR1 MDHEN, CDR2 SYDVKM. The CDR3 extends over 11 amino acids. The CDR3 DNA sequence: TGTGCCAGCAGCGCAATCCGAGGCTACACCTTC. It specifies CASSAIRGYTF.

The CDR3, as DNA: TGTGCCTGGAGTGCATCTCCGGGACAAGTAATGAGAAAACTGTTTTTT. Protein: CAWSASPGQVMRKLFF. The chain uses TRBV30 and TRBJ1-4; possible D gene TRBD1, 6 bases. Germline CDR1 reads GTSNPN; CDR2 reads SVGIG (reference sequence). V lost 1 base, J lost 10 bases, and 22 bases lay in between. CDR3 length: 16 residues.

This clonotype has ten or more counts. This chain connects TRBV20-1 to TRBJ2-5; D may be TRBD1 (6 bases). The CDR3 covers 15 residues. The germline gives CDR1 DFQATT, CDR2 SNEGSKA (reference sequence). CDR3 nucleotide sequence: TGCACCCAGACAACAGGGTTAGTTGGGCAAGAGACCCAGTACTTC. As protein: CTQTTGLVGQETQYF.

This clonotype has a count of ten or more. The V gene is TRBV20-1, the J gene TRBJ2-7, with 9 bases identical to TRBD2. Trimming took 6 bases from V and 2 from J; bases not matched to a gene: 8. From germline, CDR1 is DFQATT and CDR2 SNEGSKA (reference sequence). The length of the CDR3 is 14 residues. The CDR3 protein is CSAPLAGSTYEQYF. DNA of the CDR3: TGCAGTGCGCCCCTAGCGGGAAGTACCTACGAGCAGTACTTC.

This clonotype occurred many times. The rearrangement joins TRBV12-3 or TRBV12-4 to TRBJ2-4, with D perhaps matching TRBD1 or TRBD2 (5 bases each). This CDR3 has 14 amino acids. With 6 bases removed from V and 1 base from J, the gap between germline ends came to 10 bases. This chain's CDR3 is CASRDEGAKNIQYF. CDR3 nucleotide sequence: TGTGCCAGCAGAGATGAGGGGGCCAAAAACATTCAGTACTTC.

There are many counts of this clonotype. The chain couples TRBV6-5 to TRBJ2-5; 9 nucleotides align to TRBD1. Germline V gene lookup returns CDR1 MNHEY and CDR2 SVGAGI. J was trimmed by 5 bases and V by 4 bases; bases with no gene match: 8. CDR3 length equals 15 residues. DNA of the CDR3: TGTGCCAGCAGTTTAACAGGGGGCGCCCGGGAGACCCAGTACTTC. Residues: CASSLTGGARETQYF.

This clonotype has ten or more counts. This rearrangement joins TRBV12-3 or TRBV12-4 to TRBJ2-7; 9 bases map to TRBD2. The CDR3 is 13 amino acids. V trimming: 8 bases; J trimming: 7 bases; junction bases outside the gene matches: 9. This CDR3 reads CASGISGSLEQYF. DNA for the CDR3: TGTGCCAGCGGGATTAGCGGGAGTTTAGAGCAGTACTTC.

This clonotype was counted at least ten times. The chain employs TRBV20-1 and TRBJ2-1; possible D gene TRBD2, 6 bases. V was trimmed by 4 bases and J by 0 bases, leaving 16 bases between them. This CDR3 is built from 16 residues. Germline V gene lookup returns CDR1 DFQATT and CDR2 SNEGSKA (reference sequence). The CDR3 loop reads CSANPIAVSSYNEQFF. The CDR3 nucleotides are TGCAGTGCTAACCCGATAGCGGTTAGCTCCTACAATGAGCAGTTCTTC.

Many counts were recorded for this clonotype. The V and J genes are TRBV29-1 and TRBJ2-5; D possibly corresponds to TRBD1 (6 bases). In germline, CDR1 is SQVTM, CDR2 ANQGSEA. Trimming took off 7 bases at V and 2 bases at J, with 14 bases between the two ends. The length of the CDR3 is 13 residues. CDR3 nucleotides: TGCAGCGGTCAGGCCCAGGGGCAAGAGACCCAGTACTTC. This encodes CSGQAQGQETQYF.

This clonotype was counted at least ten times. The V and J genes are TRBV10-3 and TRBJ2-3; D is undetermined. The V end lost 7 bases, the J end lost 5 bases, and 7 bases lay between the germline ends. The CDR3 has 11 residues. Germline CDR1 ENHRY, CDR2 SYGVKD. CDR3: CAITEVDTQYF. In DNA, the CDR3 is TGTGCCATCACCGAGGTAGATACGCAGTATTTT.

This clonotype was observed many times. This chain joins TRBV12-3 or TRBV12-4 and TRBJ2-1; 9 bases line up with TRBD1. With 7 bases clipped from V and 9 bases from J, the junction kept 7 bases outside the gene matches. The CDR3 is 13 residues long. The DNA for the CDR3 is TGTGCCAGCAACTCTGACAGGGGGATTGAGCAGTTCTTC. Encoded protein: CASNSDRGIEQFF.

This clonotype was counted many times. V is TRBV10-3 and J is TRBJ2-5; a weak D match, TRBD1 (6 bases). Germline assignment: CDR1 ENHRY and CDR2 SYGVKD. The CDR3 totals 13 residues. The V end lost 6 bases, the J end lost 3 bases, and 11 bases lay between the germline ends. CDR3 protein: CAISIPGEETQYF. The CDR3 DNA is TGTGCCATCAGCATTCCAGGGGAAGAGACCCAGTACTTC.

The rearrangement uses TRBV6-2 or TRBV6-3 and TRBJ2-4; TRBD2 matches 14 bases. V shed 5 bases and J 0 bases; nucleotides not matched to a gene: 9. Germline V gene sequence: CDR1 MNHEY, CDR2 SVGEGT. This CDR3 contains 19 residues. DNA for the CDR3: TGTGCCAGCAGTCGCGGACTAGCGGGAGGACTCATAGCCAAAAACATTCAGTACTTC. Encoded protein: CASSRGLAGGLIAKNIQYF.

This clonotype was found many times. This sequence joins TRBV12-3 or TRBV12-4 and TRBJ2-2; 9 bases agree with TRBD1. This CDR3 region has 14 residues. The junction had 4 bases not matched to a gene; V was cut back by 6 bases and J by 5 bases. In DNA form, the CDR3 reads TGTGCCAGCAGCGGACAGGGGTTAACCGGGGAGCTGTTTTTT. This translates into CASSGQGLTGELFF.

CDR3 bases: TGTGCCAGCAGTTCCCAGGTAGCTAGACAGCCCCAGCATTTT. It specifies CASSSQVARQPQHF. The V call is TRBV12-3 or TRBV12-4, the J call TRBJ1-5; D remains unclear. Trimming pared 4 bases from V and 7 bases from J, leaving 14 bases between. The CDR3 loop spans 14 amino acids.

In this sample, this clonotype turned up many times. This sequence joins TRBV6-2 or TRBV6-3 and TRBJ2-4, with TRBD1 as a possible D gene (5 bases). The CDR3 runs to 13 residues. Germline V gene sequence: CDR1 MNHEY, CDR2 SVGEGT. V lost 6 bases and J lost 0, with 6 bases in between. CDR3 in amino acids: CASRTVAKNIQYF. CDR3 DNA sequence: TGTGCCAGCAGGACAGTAGCCAAAAACATTCAGTACTTC.

The table lists this clonotype with many counts. The CDR3 loop is CASSLESGHINEQFF. For the CDR3, the DNA is TGTGCCAGCAGCTTGGAGTCAGGCCATATCAATGAGCAGTTCTTC. V gene TRBV5-6 combines with J gene TRBJ2-1; D is ambiguous. V was trimmed by 0 bases and J by 6 bases, leaving 13 bases between them. Germline CDR1 is SGHDT and CDR2 is YYEEEE. The CDR3 is 15 residues long.